Listed below are T cell receptor beta chains from one sample, sequenced in a study of Ad26.COV2.S vaccination and SARS-CoV-2 variants. Assay used: immunoSEQ multiplex PCR; TCRdb lists only in-frame clones, some missing. Among hundreds of thousands of clones listed, roughly 91% were seen once. Sequencing was performed on peripheral blood, taken in a trial of Ad26.COV2.S vaccine versus placebo. These receptors originate from a person aged 18-60 years who received the Ad26.COV2.S COVID-19 vaccine or a placebo. CDR3s include the opening cysteine and the closing phenylalanine or tryptophan. A D gene is named only where the DNA matches it firmly. Rows give clone size only sometimes, using once, few, many, or a class for an expanded clone.

D gene	V gene	clone size	J gene	CDR3 DNA	CDR3 protein
TRBD1	TRBV11-2	NA	TRBJ1-4	TGTGCCAGCAGCTTAGGGACAGGGGGCCTGGATGAAAAACTGTTTTTT	CASSLGTGGLDEKLFF
TRBD1	TRBV19	once	TRBJ1-5	TGTGCCAGTAGTATCAACCGGCAGGGGGAACAGCCCCAGCATTTT	CASSINRQGEQPQHF
NA	TRBV15	NA	TRBJ1-1	TGTGCCACCAGCAGAGATTTGATGCGGGCAGGGATCACTGAAGCTTTCTTT	CATSRDLMRAGITEAFF
TRBD1	TRBV7-6	NA	TRBJ2-7	TGTGCCAGCACACTCGGGGACAGGGGGCTCTACGAGCAGTACTTC	CASTLGDRGLYEQYF
NA	TRBV5-1	few	TRBJ1-1	TGCGCCAGCAGCTCTTACAACCTCCCTAGCACTGAAGCTTTCTTT	CASSSYNLPSTEAFF
TRBD1	TRBV3-1/TRBV3-2	NA	TRBJ1-4	TGTGCCAGCAGCCAAGGGGGACAGCGAGGGAATGAAAAACTGTTTTTT	CASSQGGQRGNEKLFF
NA	TRBV5-1	NA	TRBJ1-4	TGCGCCAGCGTGAGGTCGGGGCTGCGATCCCCCCTGAATGAAAAACTGTTTTTT	CASVRSGLRSPLNEKLFF
NA	TRBV5-1	NA	TRBJ2-2	TGCGCCAGCAGCTTGTTTGGCCATTCGGGCACCGGGGAGCTGTTTTTT	CASSLFGHSGTGELFF
NA	TRBV5-3	NA	TRBJ2-3	TGTGCCAGAATCCGGGGGAGACCAAGCACAGATACGCAGTATTTT	CARIRGRPSTDTQYF
NA	TRBV5-1	NA	TRBJ2-5	TGCGCCAGCAGCTTGAACACTTGGGGGACCCAGTACTTC	CASSLNTWGTQYF
NA	TRBV3-1/TRBV3-2	NA	TRBJ2-7	TGTGCCAGCAGCCAAGATTGGTTACAGGGAACCCACGAGCAGTACTTC	CASSQDWLQGTHEQYF
NA	TRBV25-1	NA	TRBJ2-7	TGTGCCAGCAGTGAATCCGGCAGGGGGGACTACGAGCAGTACTTC	CASSESGRGDYEQYF
TRBD2	TRBV19	once	TRBJ2-3	TGTGCCAGTACCCCTAGCGGGTTCTTAGGAGATACGCAGTATTTT	CASTPSGFLGDTQYF
NA	TRBV9	NA	TRBJ2-1	TGTGCCAGCAGCTTCGACATCAGCTCCTACAATGAGCAGTTCTTC	CASSFDISSYNEQFF
NA	TRBV15	NA	TRBJ2-1	TGTGCCACCAGTGCGGCGGTACTTTACAATGAGCAGTTCTTC	CATSAAVLYNEQFF
NA	TRBV6-5	NA	TRBJ2-2	TGTGCCAGCAAACACCCTCTTGAAACCGGGGAGCTGTTTTTT	CASKHPLETGELFF
TRBD1	TRBV30	once	TRBJ1-2	TGTGCCCGAGAGTGGACAGGGTACAACTATGGCTACACCTTC	CAREWTGYNYGYTF
NA	TRBV18	NA	TRBJ2-5	TGTGCCAGCTCACCACCGCCAGCAAAAGAGACCCAGTACTTC	CASSPPPAKETQYF
NA	TRBV9	NA	TRBJ2-6	TGTGCCAGCAGCGTAGCCGGGGCCAACGTCCTGACTTTC	CASSVAGANVLTF
NA	TRBV5-1	NA	TRBJ1-2	TGCGCCAGCAGCCCAGAGTTAAGCGGCTACACCTTC	CASSPELSGYTF
NA	TRBV4-1	once	TRBJ2-1	TGCGCCAGCAGCCAATTGAGCCCCGATGGTGAGCAGTTCTTC	CASSQLSPDGEQFF
NA	TRBV6-5	NA	TRBJ1-3	TGTGCCAGCAGTCAGGACAGCTCTTCTGGAAACACCATATATTTT	CASSQDSSSGNTIYF
NA	TRBV5-4	once	TRBJ1-1	TGTGCCAGCAGCTTTGCTCGCCGGGGTGGGACTGAAGCTTTCTTT	CASSFARRGGTEAFF
TRBD2	TRBV19	NA	TRBJ2-3	TGTGCCAGTAGACTTAGCGGGGGGTTCGGAGATACGCAGTATTTT	CASRLSGGFGDTQYF
NA	TRBV27	NA	TRBJ2-1	TGTGCCAGCAGGTACCTCTTACAGGTCAATGAGCAGTTCTTC	CASRYLLQVNEQFF
NA	TRBV3-1/TRBV3-2	NA	TRBJ1-1	TGTGCCAGCAGCCTCACGGGGTGGGGGCTGGAAGCTTTCTTT	CASSLTGWGLEAFF
NA	TRBV6-1	NA	TRBJ1-3	TGTGCCAGCAGTGGATTTGGACGGCCCTCTGGAAACACCATATATTTT	CASSGFGRPSGNTIYF
TRBD2	TRBV7-9	NA	TRBJ2-3	TGTGCCAGCAGCTTAGTAGCGGGGGACATATCTAGCACAGATACGCAGTATTTT	CASSLVAGDISSTDTQYF
TRBD2	TRBV14	NA	TRBJ2-3	TGTGCCAGCAGCCAAGATTATGGAGCGGGGGCCGTGAGTACGCAGTATTTT	CASSQDYGAGAVSTQYF
NA	TRBV12-3/TRBV12-4	NA	TRBJ1-1	TGTGCCAGCAGTTTAGAAATGAACACTGAAGCTTTCTTT	CASSLEMNTEAFF
NA	TRBV4-1	once	TRBJ1-6	TGCGCCAGCAGCCAAGTAAGTGGTTCACCCCTCCACTTT	CASSQVSGSPLHF
NA	TRBV6-2/TRBV6-3	few	TRBJ1-1	TGTGCCAGCAGTTTCCTTCAGAGTGAAGCTTTCTTT	CASSFLQSEAFF
NA	TRBV24-1	NA	TRBJ2-1	TGTGCCACCAGTGATTTTACGGGGATACAGTTCTTC	CATSDFTGIQFF
TRBD1	TRBV7-9	NA	TRBJ1-2	TGTGCCAGCAGCCGGGACAGTTTTAACTATGGCTACACCTTC	CASSRDSFNYGYTF
NA	TRBV10-3	NA	TRBJ1-2	TGTGCCATCCGCCCAATTACCAACTATGGCTACACCTTC	CAIRPITNYGYTF
NA	TRBV19	NA	TRBJ1-5	TGTGCCAGTAGTATAGTTAGGGGGACGAATAGCAATCAGCCCCAGCATTTT	CASSIVRGTNSNQPQHF
NA	TRBV12-5	NA	TRBJ1-1	TGTGCTAGTGGTTTGCCCCTTGGGGTCACTGAAGCTTTCTTT	CASGLPLGVTEAFF
NA	TRBV2	NA	TRBJ2-1	TGTGCCAGCAGTGAAAAGGTGTACAATGAGCAGTTCTTC	CASSEKVYNEQFF
NA	TRBV6-5	NA	TRBJ1-1	TGTGCCAGCAGTTTACAGGGCCCAAACACTGAAGCTTTCTTT	CASSLQGPNTEAFF
NA	TRBV25-1	NA	TRBJ2-7	TGTGCCAGCAGTGGCAGGGACCGGGACTCCGTGTCCTACGAGCAGTACTTC	CASSGRDRDSVSYEQYF
NA	TRBV11-3	once	TRBJ1-1	TGTGCCAGCAGCTTAGCAGGGGCGAATACTGAAGCTTTCTTT	CASSLAGANTEAFF
NA	TRBV15	NA	TRBJ2-1	TGTGCCACCAGCAGCTACGGAGAGATCAACAATGAGCAGTTCTTC	CATSSYGEINNEQFF
TRBD1	TRBV7-9	NA	TRBJ2-7	TGTGCCAGCAGATCCACAGGGGGCAACGAGCAGTACTTC	CASRSTGGNEQYF
TRBD1	TRBV18	NA	TRBJ2-7	TGTGCCAGCTCACCCACAGGACAGGGTAGGTCCTCCTACGAGCAGTACTTC	CASSPTGQGRSSYEQYF
TRBD1	TRBV5-1	NA	TRBJ2-6	TGCGCCAGCAGCTTGGAGACAGGGGTGGTCAACGTCCTGACTTTC	CASSLETGVVNVLTF
NA	TRBV30	NA	TRBJ1-5	TGTGCCTGGAGTGTTGGCAGGCCCATTGTCAATCAGCCCCAGCATTTT	CAWSVGRPIVNQPQHF
NA	TRBV6-5	NA	TRBJ2-7	TGTGCCAGCAGTTACCCCGGACAACCCGAGCAGTACTTC	CASSYPGQPEQYF
NA	TRBV6-5	NA	TRBJ1-1	TGTGCCAGCAGTTACGGTCTACGTGGGACTGAAGCTTTCTTT	CASSYGLRGTEAFF
NA	TRBV6-2/TRBV6-3	NA	TRBJ2-2	TGTGCCAGCAGTTACAGAAGGAGGAACACCGGGGAGCTGTTTTTT	CASSYRRRNTGELFF
TRBD1	TRBV2	NA	TRBJ2-1	TGTGCCAGCAGTATGGGACAGGGGGTTCGGGAGCAGTTCTTC	CASSMGQGVREQFF
TRBD1	TRBV5-1	NA	TRBJ2-7	TGCGCCAGCAGCTTCCGGGACAGCGTACACGAGCAGTACTTC	CASSFRDSVHEQYF
NA	TRBV19	NA	TRBJ1-2	TGTGCCAGTAGTAAATTAGACAGAGCTAACTATGGCTACACCTTC	CASSKLDRANYGYTF
NA	TRBV11-2	NA	TRBJ2-7	TGTGCCAGCAAACTGGACCATCCTCCCTCCTCCTACGAGCAGTACTTC	CASKLDHPPSSYEQYF
NA	TRBV6-2/TRBV6-3	NA	TRBJ1-1	TGTGCCAGCAGTGTAGGGACTGAAGCTTTCTTT	CASSVGTEAFF